The clone carrying this T cell receptor beta chain turned up a few times. What it recognizes is unknown. Alongside a J-beta primer mix, a sample-barcoded 5' primer served in a second PCR lasting about 7 to 11 cycles. TCRdb recomputed calls from the 5' RACE reads with MiXCR, one row per CDR3 protein. The sample carries roughly 1.6 million distinct CDR3 sequences, about 32% recorded once. Germline V CDR1 and CDR2: SGHRS, YFSETQ. The V segment lost 4 bases and the J segment 1 base; nucleotides outside the gene matches: 7. CDR3 length: 15 amino acids. The record originates from a study of blood T cells in healthy people across ages. Study-wide findings and caveats: With age, beta diversity per million T cells declined roughly linearly, significantly by approximately 41. Estimated diversity, derived from one million T cells, was regarded as an underestimate. Unknown CMV status may confound age-related changes in expanded clones.

The chain is built from TRBV5-1 and TRBJ2-7, with 8 bases matching TRBD2. Sample: blood. The clonotype originates from a woman aged 25-40 years in good health. Here the CDR3 DNA reads TGCGCCAGCAGCCCGGTAGCGGGGACTTCCTACGAGCAGTACTTC. Amino acid sequence: CASSPVAGTSYEQYF.